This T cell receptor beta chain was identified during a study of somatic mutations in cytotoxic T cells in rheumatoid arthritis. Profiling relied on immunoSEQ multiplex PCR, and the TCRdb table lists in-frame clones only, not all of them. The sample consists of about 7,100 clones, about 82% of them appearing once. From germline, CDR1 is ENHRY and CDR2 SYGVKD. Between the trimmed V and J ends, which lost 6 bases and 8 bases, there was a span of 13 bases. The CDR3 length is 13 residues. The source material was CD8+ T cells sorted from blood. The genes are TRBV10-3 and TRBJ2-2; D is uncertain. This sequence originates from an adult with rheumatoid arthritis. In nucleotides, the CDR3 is TGTGCCATCAGAATTTCCCTCACGGGGGAGCTGTTTTTT. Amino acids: CAIRISLTGELFF.